The T cell receptor beta chain described here comes from a study of CD8+ T cells in alopecia areata. On the study more broadly: Spontaneous alopecia affected the approximately 6-13-month-old C3H/HeJ graft donors, whose skin was transplanted to roughly 6-10-week-old female C3H/HeJ mice. Study-wide results and limits: Scalp repertoires also include resident alphabeta T cells from normal skin. Patients shared TCRs less clearly than mice did, possibly for HLA-related reasons. Researchers report lesional scalp, most notably alopecia totalis/universalis, outstripped normal scalp in clonality.

With respect to this clone: Its antigen is not known. These gene names are mouse names. The sequence runs out 4 residues before the end of the CDR3; the remainder is reconstructed from the germline J gene.

The authors sorted pooled cutaneous lymph node cells using CD4, CD8alpha, NKG2D, NKG2ACE and other markers. Extracted RNA was reverse transcribed into cDNA, the sequencing template. Generated by immunoSEQ multiplex PCR, the TCRdb table keeps only in-frame clones and is missing some. The record shows 200,000 to 300,000 clones for this sample, with no singletons present. CDR3 length: 14 amino acids. From germline, CDR1 is FNHDT and CDR2 SITEND (reference sequence). The V end lost 1 base, the J end lost 0 bases, and 7 bases lay between the germline ends. The chain employs TRBV19 and TRBJ1-1, with D tentatively TRBD1 (5 bases). Material for sequencing was CD4+ T cells sorted from a lymph node. This sequence was found in a C3H/HeJ mouse with alopecia areata. For this strain, the MHC haplotype corresponds to H2-k. The part of the CDR3 DNA that was read is TGTGCCAGCAGTATAACGGACACAAACACA. Protein: CASSITDTNT. In full, the CDR3 is CASSITDTNTEVFF.